This T cell receptor beta chain derives from a study of blood T cell repertoires in COVID-19. This clone was counted once. Measured with immunoSEQ multiplex PCR; TCRdb has only the in-frame clones, and not every one. The repertoire includes 25,000 to 35,000 clones, more than 85% of them detected once, and roughly an eighth sits in the top ten. V was shortened by 1 base and J by 2 bases, with 12 bases between the two germline ends. The CDR3 sequence is 15 residues long. Germline CDR1 and CDR2: LGHNA and YSLEER. The sequencing sample was made of peripheral blood. This chain joins TRBV4-3 and TRBJ2-7; possibly TRBD2 for D (6 bases). The receptor's source is a human donor in a cohort sampled during active COVID-19. The CDR3 DNA sequence: TGCGCCAGCAGCCAAGGCCGAGCGGGCCCCTACGAGCAGTACTTC. Amino acid sequence: CASSQGRAGPYEQYF.